Here is one TCR beta chain with its context. Its antigen is still unknown. The data were produced by immunoSEQ multiplex PCR, yet TCRdb's version contains in-frame clones alone and is incomplete. The repertoire holds tens of thousands of clones, approximately 97% seen once, with around 1.6% in the top ten. Per the germline V gene, CDR1 is MDHEN and CDR2 is SYDVKM. The CDR3 has 14 amino acids. The junction had 9 bases not matched to a gene; V was cut back by 6 bases and J by 5 bases. The entry originates in a study of cytomegalovirus exposure and HLA in healthy donors. Study outcomes and limitations: Clusters of TCRs from the first cohort tended to co-occur in the 120 validation repertoires (as a later analysis found). A few chains tied to CMV proved CMV antigen-specific in vitro. Rare TCR sequences predominated, though certain public TCRs were found in many donors. A list of 150 or so TCR beta chains associated with cytomegalovirus was given.

The chain carries TRBV28 and TRBJ2-5; TRBD1 aligns across 7 bases. This receptor was obtained from a young woman in good health and CMV-seropositive. What was sequenced was PBMCs. The CDR3 loop reads CASRRQGTGETQYF. CDR3 in DNA: TGTGCCAGCAGGAGACAGGGTACGGGGGAGACCCAGTACTTC.